This T cell receptor beta chain was captured in a study of human T cells and chemical hapten exposure. Trimming took 7 bases from V and 6 from J, leaving 19 bases between them. The CDR3 totals 14 residues. The germline CDR1 and CDR2 sequences are MDHEN and SYDVKM. Time point specified: patch test 1, 2 weeks after DPC sensitization. Treatment defined: therapeutic diphenylcyclopropenone sensitization with weekly scalp DPC. Library preparation tagged each individual cDNA molecule with a unique molecular identifier. TCRdb re-analysed the RACE reads in MiXCR, keeping a single row per CDR3 protein. The sample yields some 400,000 distinct CDR3 sequences, around 5% seen once.

The sequence was collected from a woman in her forties or fifties with alopecia areata. Some clones in this sample may be carry-over from other donors' samples. This chain uses TRBV28 with TRBJ2-7; D unresolved. The material sequenced was whole blood, taken in connection with sensitization to the hapten diphenylcyclopropenone (DPC). The CDR3 reads CASKAGPRHAEQYF. The CDR3 nucleotides read TGTGCCAGCAAGGCCGGGCCCCGGCACGCCGAGCAGTACTTC.